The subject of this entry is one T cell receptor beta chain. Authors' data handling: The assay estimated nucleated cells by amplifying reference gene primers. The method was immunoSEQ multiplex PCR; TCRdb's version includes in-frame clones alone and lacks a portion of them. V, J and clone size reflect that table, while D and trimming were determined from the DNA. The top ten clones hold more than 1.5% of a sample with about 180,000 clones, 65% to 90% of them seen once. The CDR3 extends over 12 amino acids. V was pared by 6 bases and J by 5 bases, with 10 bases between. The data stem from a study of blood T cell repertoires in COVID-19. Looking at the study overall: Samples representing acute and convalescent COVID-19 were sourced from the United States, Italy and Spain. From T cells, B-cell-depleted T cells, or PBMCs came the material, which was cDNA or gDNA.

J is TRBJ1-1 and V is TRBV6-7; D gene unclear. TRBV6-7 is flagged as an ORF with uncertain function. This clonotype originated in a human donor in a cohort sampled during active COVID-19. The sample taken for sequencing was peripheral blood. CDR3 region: CASSPGSTEAFF. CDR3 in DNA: TGTGCCAGCAGCCCTGGGAGTACTGAAGCTTTCTTT.